What follows are 22 T cell receptor beta chains derived from one specimen sequenced in a study of blood T cell repertoires in COVID-19. Sequenced by immunoSEQ multiplex PCR; TCRdb stores in-frame clones only, minus some. The sample has about 200,000 clones; about 83% are singletons. Sequenced material: peripheral blood. These receptors were obtained from a man in his sixties who had recovered from COVID-19.

The genes are TRBV5-1 and TRBJ2-1, with D maybe TRBD2 (6 bases). Trimming took off 4 bases at V and 8 bases at J, with 19 bases between the two ends. CDR1 is SGHRS and CDR2 is YFSETQ in the germline V gene. The CDR3 is 15 residues long. CDR3: CASSPHGTPEDEQFF. The CDR3, as DNA: TGCGCCAGCAGCCCGCACGGGACTCCCGAGGATGAGCAGTTCTTC.

Only one count was recorded for this clone. This chain joins TRBV6-5 and TRBJ2-7, with 7 bases aligning to TRBD1. The V segment lost 11 bases and the J segment 3 bases; nucleotides outside the gene matches: 10. The CDR3 loop spans 13 amino acids. The germline gives CDR1 MNHEY, CDR2 SVGAGI. Here the CDR3 reads CAVRDRVGYEQYF. The CDR3, as DNA: TGTGCCGTCCGTGACAGGGTCGGCTACGAGCAGTACTTC.

This clone was found a few times. The V call is TRBV11-2, the J call TRBJ2-4, with TRBD1 as a possible D gene (6 bases). Per germline, CDR1 SGHAT and CDR2 FQNNGV. The CDR3 runs 13 residues. The V end lost 3 bases, the J end lost 8 bases, and 11 bases lay between the germline ends. The CDR3 spells CASSFTGTDIQYF. The CDR3 coding sequence is TGTGCCAGCAGCTTTACAGGGACGGACATTCAGTACTTC.

This clone was seen only once. The chain recombines TRBV6-2 or TRBV6-3 with TRBJ2-6; D call uncertain. Trimming removed 4 bases at V and 1 base at J, with 8 bases between. The CDR3 contains 15 residues. The germline V gene has CDR1 MNHEY and CDR2 SVGEGT. The CDR3 coding sequence is TGTGCCAGCAGTTCTCGTCCGTCTGGGGCCAACGTCCTGACTTTC. Protein product: CASSSRPSGANVLTF.

The chain is built from TRBV7-9 and TRBJ1-1, with 9 bases matching TRBD1. The germline V gene has CDR1 SEHNR and CDR2 FQNEAQ (reference sequence). The CDR3 runs to 16 residues. Trimming removed 6 bases from V and 0 bases from J; junction bases left unmatched: 8. The DNA for the CDR3 is TGTGCCAGCAGTCCCGATACAGGGGGCATGAACACTGAAGCTTTCTTT. It yields the protein CASSPDTGGMNTEAFF.

This clone was counted a single time. This chain links TRBV18 with TRBJ1-6; D not certain. CDR3 length: 15 amino acids. Germline CDR1 and CDR2: KGHSH and LQKENI. The V gene lost 0 bases and the J gene lost 9 bases, with 12 bases spanning the gap. The DNA for the CDR3 is TGTGCCAGCTCACCACCATCCGGGGAGCGTTCACCCCTCCACTTT. As protein: CASSPPSGERSPLHF.

The rearrangement uses TRBV19 and TRBJ2-2, with TRBD2 as a possible D gene (5 bases). The CDR3 runs 11 residues. Germline assignment: CDR1 LNHDA and CDR2 SQIVND (reference sequence). Trimming removed 6 bases from V and 7 bases from J, with 6 bases in between. The CDR3 loop is CASSGNGELFF. The CDR3 bases are TGTGCCAGTAGCGGGAACGGGGAGCTGTTTTTT. The full variable domain, completed using reference TRBV19 and TRBJ2-2, is DGGITQSPKYLFRKEGQNVTLSCEQNLNHDAMYWYRQDPGQGLRLIYYSQIVNDFQKGDIAEGYSVSREKKESFPLTVTSAQKNPTAFYLCASSGNGELFFGEGSRLTVL.

This chain joins TRBV28 and TRBJ2-1, with TRBD2 identical over 7 bases. Trimming removed 3 bases from V and 5 bases from J; junction bases left unmatched: 13. The CDR3 extends over 17 amino acids. CDR1 and CDR2 from the germline V gene are MDHEN and SYDVKM. CDR3 residues: CASSLSPPLAANNEQFF. DNA for the CDR3: TGTGCCAGCAGTTTGTCACCGCCTCTAGCGGCCAACAATGAGCAGTTCTTC. Full variable domain (rest looked up from reference TRBV28 and TRBJ2-1): DVKVTQSSRYLVKRTGEKVFLECVQDMDHENMFWYRQDPGLGLRLIYFSYDVKMKEKGDIPEGYSVSREKKERFSLILESASTNQTSMYLCASSLSPPLAANNEQFFGPGTRLTVL.

Note on this clone: The conserved closing phenylalanine or tryptophan is absent in this CDR3, likely reflecting a read error. Because the CDR3's place on the DNA is in doubt, the DNA is left out and the CDR3 is given as listed by TCRdb. The chain is built from TRBV21-1 and TRBJ1-1. TRBV21-1 is designated a pseudogene. Inclusive of both ends, the CDR3 amounts to 14 amino acids. The CDR3 here is CASSKLTSRSGWVG.

The chain joins TRBV18 to TRBJ1-3; possibly TRBD1 for D (6 bases). The germline CDR1 and CDR2 sequences are KGHSH and LQKENI. CDR3 length equals 16 residues. Deletions cut 3 bases from V and 3 bases from J, with 15 bases between. In DNA, the CDR3 is TGTGCCAGCTCACCCGGACAGCTCCTCGGTGGAAACACCATATATTTT. Amino acid sequence: CASSPGQLLGGNTIYF.

The chain carries TRBV6-5 and TRBJ2-2, with a possible D match to TRBD2 (6 bases). CDR1 and CDR2 from the germline V gene are MNHEY and SVGAGI. The CDR3 sequence is 12 residues long. The CDR3 loop reads CPPTSKTGELFF. The CDR3 DNA reads TGTCCCCCTACTAGCAAGACCGGGGAGCTGTTTTTT.

The chain joins TRBV19 to TRBJ2-1; TRBD2 aligns across 8 bases. The CDR3 sequence is 15 residues long. V was pared by 2 bases and J by 1 base, with 1 base of the junction left unmatched. The germline V gene has CDR1 LNHDA and CDR2 SQIVND (reference sequence). The CDR3 loop is CASSIPGGSYNEQFF. For the CDR3, the DNA is TGTGCCAGTAGTATACCGGGAGGGTCCTACAATGAGCAGTTCTTC. The entire variable domain, with the rest obtained from reference TRBV19 and TRBJ2-1, is as follows: DGGITQSPKYLFRKEGQNVTLSCEQNLNHDAMYWYRQDPGQGLRLIYYSQIVNDFQKGDIAEGYSVSREKKESFPLTVTSAQKNPTAFYLCASSIPGGSYNEQFFGPGTRLTVL.

The J gene is TRBJ1-6, the V gene TRBV7-2, with 10 bases fitting TRBD1. V shed 5 bases, J shed 7 bases, and the junction held 5 bases outside the gene matches. This CDR3 region has 15 residues. From germline, CDR1 is SGHTA and CDR2 FQGNSA. CDR3 region: CASSHRQGANSPLHF. DNA for the CDR3: TGTGCCAGCAGCCACCGACAGGGGGCAAATTCACCCCTCCACTTT.

This clone is a singleton in its sample. V is TRBV12-3 or TRBV12-4 and J is TRBJ2-7; tentatively, D is TRBD1 (5 bases). V shed 6 bases and J shed 4 bases, with 13 bases lying between them. This CDR3 has 13 residues. DNA of the CDR3: TGTGCCAGCAGCCCCTCAGGGTCTTACGAGCAGTACTTC. It codes for CASSPSGSYEQYF.

J is TRBJ2-5 and V is TRBV7-9, with 7 bases lining up with TRBD2. V shed 7 bases and J 2 bases; nucleotides not matched to a gene: 10. The CDR3 totals 15 residues. CDR1 SEHNR and CDR2 FQNEAQ come from the germline V gene (reference sequence). CDR3 DNA: TGTGCCAGCACCCCTAGCGGTGGATTTCAAGAGACCCAGTACTTC. It yields the protein CASTPSGGFQETQYF.

The chain carries TRBV27 and TRBJ1-1; D not resolved. CDR1 MNHEY and CDR2 SMNVEV come from the germline V gene (reference sequence). Trimming took 1 base from V and 1 from J, leaving 10 bases between them. This CDR3 spans 15 amino acids. CDR3 protein: CASSLFTTGNTEAFF. The CDR3 coding sequence is TGTGCCAGCAGTTTATTTACAACGGGGAACACTGAAGCTTTCTTT.

V gene TRBV24-1 combines with J gene TRBJ1-2; D might be TRBD1 (5 bases). V was shortened by 3 bases and J by 10 bases, with 14 bases between the two germline ends. CDR3 length equals 13 residues. Germline-derived CDR1 and CDR2 are KGHDR and SFDVKD. The CDR3 here is CATSDSRQRNYTF. In DNA, the CDR3 is TGTGCCACCAGTGATAGTCGACAGCGAAACTACACCTTC.

This sequence joins TRBV5-4 and TRBJ2-7; 10 nucleotides line up with TRBD1. The V gene end was trimmed by 4 bases and the J gene end by 4 bases; junction bases not matched to a gene: 11. This CDR3 spans 16 amino acids. Germline V gene sequence: CDR1 SGHNT, CDR2 YYREEE (reference sequence). The CDR3 bases are TGTGCCAGCAGCCCGCCGGGACAGGGGATTATTTACGAGCAGTACTTC. It encodes CASSPPGQGIIYEQYF.

CDR3 in amino acids: CASSPGLAWEKQYF. As DNA, the CDR3 is TGTGCCAGCAGCCCCGGACTAGCCTGGGAGAAGCAGTATTTT. The rearrangement joins TRBV5-8 to TRBJ2-3; 8 bases fit TRBD2. The V gene end was trimmed by 4 bases and the J gene end by 11 bases; junction bases not matched to a gene: 12. The CDR3 has 14 residues. Germline V lookup: CDR1 SGHTS, CDR2 YDEGEE.

J is TRBJ2-3 and V is TRBV11-2; D is possibly TRBD2 (6 bases). The ends were cut back, 0 bases at V and 5 bases at J, with 12 bases in the middle. CDR1 is SGHAT and CDR2 is FQNNGV in the germline V gene. This CDR3 region has 15 residues. Here the CDR3 DNA reads TGTGCCAGCAGCTTAGATCGAGGAGCGGGAGATACGCAGTATTTT. This translates into CASSLDRGAGDTQYF.

The V call is TRBV30, the J call TRBJ1-5; no clear D. The V gene lost 2 bases and the J gene lost 5 bases, with 10 bases spanning the gap. This CDR3 contains 13 residues. Germline V gene data show CDR1 as GTSNPN and CDR2 as SVGIG (reference sequence). This CDR3 is CAWSRGFDQPQHF. CDR3 DNA sequence: TGTGCCTGGAGTCGGGGTTTTGATCAGCCCCAGCATTTT.

This chain joins TRBV11-2 and TRBJ1-2, with D tentatively TRBD1 (6 bases). Germline V gene data show CDR1 as SGHAT and CDR2 as FQNNGV. The germline V and J ends were trimmed by 1 base and 7 bases, with 19 bases remaining between them. CDR3 length equals 16 residues. The DNA for the CDR3 is TGTGCCAGCAGCTTAGGGGTAACAGGGAGTCGCCGTGGCTACACCTTC. It is translated as CASSLGVTGSRRGYTF.